Shown below are 29 T cell receptor beta chains from a single sample sequenced in a study of T cell responses to AZD1222 COVID-19 vaccine. Profiled with immunoSEQ multiplex PCR; TCRdb holds only in-frame clones, not every one. Found here are about 150,000 clones, 70% to 90% of them singletons; the top ten hold approximately 5%. Specimen: peripheral blood, collected 28 days after the second AZD1222 dose. The receptors stem from an adult who received the AZD1222 COVID-19 vaccine.

The chain joins TRBV4-1 to TRBJ2-2; 11 nucleotides agree with TRBD2. V shed 3 bases and J 7 bases; nucleotides not matched to a gene: 7. CDR3 length: 16 residues. Germline V lookup: CDR1 MGHRA, CDR2 YSYEKL. This CDR3 is CASSHLAGGPGGELFF. The CDR3 region has the DNA TGCGCCAGCAGCCACTTAGCGGGAGGGCCCGGCGGGGAGCTGTTTTTT.

The chain employs TRBV6-5 and TRBJ1-1; D is possibly TRBD1 (5 bases). CDR1 is MNHEY and CDR2 is SVGAGI in the germline V gene. The CDR3 covers 14 residues. Trimming removed 0 bases from V and 1 base from J, with 6 bases in between. CDR3 nucleotides: TGTGCCAGCAGTTACTCGGGGGGGAACACTGAAGCTTTCTTT. Amino acid sequence: CASSYSGGNTEAFF.

This clone was counted once. The V and J genes are TRBV19 and TRBJ1-5; the match to TRBD1 covers 7 bases. CDR3 length: 16 residues. J lost 5 bases, V lost 7 bases, and 14 bases had no gene match. Germline loops: CDR1 LNHDA, CDR2 SQIVND (reference sequence). This chain's CDR3 is CASTGGGVRDHQPQHF. The CDR3 nucleotides read TGTGCCAGTACAGGGGGAGGCGTACGAGACCATCAGCCCCAGCATTTT.

The chain is built from TRBV4-1 and TRBJ2-7, with D possibly TRBD1 on 8 matching bases. V lost 3 bases, J lost 5 bases, and 17 bases lay in between. CDR1 is MGHRA, CDR2 YSYEKL, per germline. The CDR3 has 15 residues. This CDR3 reads CASSHSGTGGDEQYF. The CDR3, as DNA: TGCGCCAGCAGCCACAGCGGGACAGGAGGGGACGAGCAGTACTTC.

This sequence joins TRBV5-1 and TRBJ2-2; D call uncertain. The CDR3 loop spans 14 amino acids. Germline V gene data show CDR1 as SGHRS and CDR2 as YFSETQ. Trimming left V 7 bases short and J 0 bases short, with 10 bases between. DNA for the CDR3: TGCGCCAGCCGCGGCACGACGAACACCGGGGAGCTGTTTTTT. Translated: CASRGTTNTGELFF.

The chain has TRBV6-5 and TRBJ2-7; possibly TRBD2 for D (7 bases). The CDR3 is 16 residues long. V was clipped by 0 bases and J by 3 bases, with 15 bases between them. The germline V gene encodes CDR1 MNHEY and CDR2 SVGAGI. The CDR3 sequence is CASSYSGGPADYEQYF. In DNA form, the CDR3 reads TGTGCCAGCAGTTACTCGGGGGGGCCTGCAGACTACGAGCAGTACTTC.

This chain joins TRBV6-5 and TRBJ1-1; tentatively, D is TRBD1 (6 bases). The ends were cut back, 7 bases at V and 2 bases at J, with 14 bases in the middle. Germline CDR1 is MNHEY and CDR2 is SVGAGI. The CDR3 runs to 14 residues. The CDR3 sequence is CASTPDRINTEAFF. The CDR3, as DNA: TGTGCCAGCACCCCGGACAGAATTAACACTGAAGCTTTCTTT.

The gene calls are TRBV5-1 and TRBJ1-1; 10 bases are a match to TRBD1. The junction had 4 bases not matched to a gene; V was cut back by 0 bases and J by 11 bases. CDR3 length equals 13 residues. CDR1 and CDR2 from the germline V gene are SGHRS and YFSETQ. CDR3 protein: CASSLGQGAAAFF. In DNA, the CDR3 is TGCGCCAGCAGCTTGGGACAGGGGGCTGCTGCTTTCTTT.

This rearrangement joins TRBV11-2 to TRBJ2-2; 8 bases align to TRBD1. The V and J ends lost 5 bases and 2 bases, in that order; junction bases with no gene match: 7. Germline V gene lookup returns CDR1 SGHAT and CDR2 FQNNGV. The CDR3 sequence is 16 residues long. CDR3 in amino acids: CASSPRTGPNTGELFF. The CDR3 DNA follows: TGTGCCAGCAGCCCAAGGACAGGGCCTAACACCGGGGAGCTGTTTTTT.

V usage is TRBV30 and J usage is TRBJ1-4; D is perhaps TRBD1 (5 bases). The CDR3 is 14 amino acids. Trimming took off 3 bases at V and 8 bases at J, with 16 bases between the two ends. Looked up from germline, CDR1 is GTSNPN and CDR2 is SVGIG (reference sequence). Here the CDR3 DNA reads TGTGCCTGGAGCGCCGTGGGGCGCGGGGAAAAACTGTTTTTT. It specifies CAWSAVGRGEKLFF.

V gene TRBV6-1 combines with J gene TRBJ2-2; no reliable D call. Trimming cost V 3 bases and J 6 bases, with 5 bases left between them. Per germline, CDR1 MNHNS and CDR2 SASEGT. This CDR3 is built from 12 residues. In DNA, the CDR3 is TGTGCCAGCAGTGACCCCCCCGGGGAGCTGTTTTTT. It specifies CASSDPPGELFF.

The rearrangement joins TRBV7-2 to TRBJ2-3; possibly TRBD1 for D (7 bases). This CDR3 is 17 amino acids long. V gave up 4 bases and J gave up 2 bases, with 19 bases separating them. From germline, CDR1 is SGHTA and CDR2 FQGNSA. CDR3 sequence: CASSYAQGGGPTDTQYF. The CDR3, as DNA: TGTGCCAGCAGCTACGCCCAGGGGGGAGGTCCCACAGATACGCAGTATTTT.

In the case of this clone: Sequence at one end of the junction differs from germline and may be a read error. The rearrangement links TRBV4-2 to TRBJ2-7, with 9 bases identical to TRBD2. The CDR3 loop spans 13 amino acids. In germline, CDR1 is LGHNA, CDR2 YNFKEQ. The CDR3 here is CASSPPGLAVRAF. The CDR3 coding sequence is TGTGCCAGCAGTCCGCCGGGACTAGCAGTCAGGGCCTTC.

The genes are TRBV28 and TRBJ1-4; no firm D call. Trimming cost V 3 bases and J 4 bases, with 9 bases left between them. This CDR3 has 14 amino acids. Germline-derived CDR1 and CDR2 are MDHEN and SYDVKM. Written as DNA, the CDR3 is TGTGCCAGCAGTTTGGTATGGGGTAATGAAAAACTGTTTTTT. Amino acids: CASSLVWGNEKLFF.

The rearrangement joins TRBV19 to TRBJ1-6, with D possibly TRBD1 on 5 matching bases. The CDR3 sequence is 15 residues long. The V end lost 6 bases, the J end lost 7 bases, and 16 bases lay between the germline ends. CDR1 and CDR2 (germline): LNHDA, SQIVND (reference sequence). In nucleotides, the CDR3 is TGTGCCAGTAGGGGGGGACGAGACAGCAATTCACCCCTCCACTTT. Protein: CASRGGRDSNSPLHF.

This clone was picked up one time. The chain is built from TRBV12-3 or TRBV12-4 and TRBJ2-7, with D unresolved. CDR3 length equals 12 residues. Between the trimmed V and J ends, which lost 4 bases and 2 bases, there was a span of 6 bases. CDR3 in DNA: TGTGCCAGCAGTTCAGTGGCCTACGAGCAGTACTTC. It is translated as CASSSVAYEQYF.

The rearrangement joins TRBV24-1 to TRBJ2-1; the match to TRBD2 covers 7 bases. V lost 1 base to trimming and J lost 9 bases; unmatched junction nucleotides: 2. Per the germline V gene, CDR1 is KGHDR and CDR2 is SFDVKD. The CDR3 is 13 residues long. The DNA for the CDR3 is TGTGCCACCAGTGATTTAGGGACTACTGAGCAGTTCTTC. It translates to CATSDLGTTEQFF.

In its sample, this clone was seen a few times. J is TRBJ2-1 and V is TRBV2, with TRBD1 matching over 7 bases. Trimming at V came to 6 bases and at J to 2 bases, leaving 7 bases not matched to a gene. Germline V gene sequence: CDR1 SNHLY, CDR2 FYNNEI. There are 15 residues in the CDR3. CDR3 nucleotide sequence: TGTGCCAGCAGGATATGGGACAGTGCCTACAATGAGCAGTTCTTC. Encoded protein: CASRIWDSAYNEQFF.

CDR3 protein: CASSILGANNEQFF. CDR3 nucleotide sequence: TGTGCCAGCTCAATTTTGGGGGCAAACAATGAGCAGTTCTTC. The J gene is TRBJ2-1, the V gene TRBV27, with D possibly matching TRBD1 (6 bases). The CDR3 loop spans 14 amino acids. Trimming removed 8 bases at V and 5 bases at J, with 16 bases between. Looked up from germline, CDR1 is MNHEY and CDR2 is SMNVEV (reference sequence).

This chain links TRBV25-1 with TRBJ1-1; TRBD1 agrees at 9 bases. Germline loops: CDR1 MGHDK, CDR2 SYGVNS. The CDR3 is made up of 13 amino acids. The V and J ends lost 2 bases and 9 bases, in that order; junction bases with no gene match: 4. Here the CDR3 DNA reads TGTGCCAGCAGTGAAACGACAGGGGGTAAAGCTTTCTTT. Amino acids: CASSETTGGKAFF.

A few counts support this clone. The chain carries TRBV11-2 and TRBJ2-5, with 11 bases aligning to TRBD2. Germline CDR1 is SGHAT and CDR2 is FQNNGV. The CDR3 extends over 15 amino acids. Germline trimming cut 5 bases from V and 5 bases from J; bases unmatched to any gene: 7. The CDR3 sequence: CASSRSGGARETQYF. The CDR3 region has the DNA TGTGCCAGCAGCCGTAGCGGGGGGGCCCGGGAGACCCAGTACTTC.

The rearrangement links TRBV7-2 to TRBJ2-2, with D perhaps matching TRBD1 (6 bases). Per germline, CDR1 SGHTA and CDR2 FQGNSA. Trimming removed 1 base from V and 7 bases from J, with 13 bases in between. The CDR3 runs 15 residues. CDR3 sequence: CASSLVTGIGGELFF. The CDR3 nucleotides are TGTGCCAGCAGCTTAGTAACAGGGATCGGCGGGGAGCTGTTTTTT.

The chain uses TRBV29-1 and TRBJ2-3; 7 bases map to TRBD2. The germline V gene has CDR1 SQVTM and CDR2 ANQGSEA. The trim removed 6 bases at V and 3 bases at J, leaving 6 bases unmatched. The CDR3 has 13 residues. As DNA, the CDR3 is TGCAGCGTCTACGGGACTACTACAGATACGCAGTATTTT. Protein: CSVYGTTTDTQYF.

This sequence joins TRBV28 and TRBJ2-1; D may be TRBD1 (5 bases). The germline V and J ends were trimmed by 5 bases and 6 bases, with 8 bases remaining between them. The CDR3 contains 12 residues. Germline V gene data show CDR1 as MDHEN and CDR2 as SYDVKM. The CDR3 DNA reads TGTGCCAGCAGTCCGGACACCAATGAGCAGTTCTTC. Protein sequence: CASSPDTNEQFF.

The chain combines TRBV7-2 with TRBJ1-2; possibly TRBD1 for D (6 bases). The CDR3 consists of 14 residues. Trimming removed 2 bases from V and 4 bases from J, with 11 bases in between. Germline V CDR1 and CDR2: SGHTA, FQGNSA. This CDR3 is CASSLQGNGYGYTF. CDR3 in DNA: TGTGCCAGCAGCTTACAGGGGAACGGCTATGGCTACACCTTC.

J is TRBJ1-1 and V is TRBV3-1 (or the pseudogene TRBV3-2); tentatively, D is TRBD1 (5 bases). The CDR3 runs to 14 residues. In germline, CDR1 is LGHDT, CDR2 YNNKEL (reference sequence). Trimming cost V 1 base and J 3 bases, with 9 bases left between them. The CDR3 nucleotides read TGTGCCAGCAGCCAAGGACTAGGGGACACTGAAGCTTTCTTT. Translating gives CASSQGLGDTEAFF.

V and J are TRBV19 and TRBJ1-5, with D unclear. The V end was cut by 0 bases, the J end by 0 bases, with 9 bases between. CDR1 and CDR2 from the germline V gene are LNHDA and SQIVND (reference sequence). CDR3 size: 16 residues. For the CDR3, the DNA is TGTGCCAGTAGTATAGAGTCCGGCTATAGCAATCAGCCCCAGCATTTT. Translation gives CASSIESGYSNQPQHF.

This chain uses TRBV15 with TRBJ2-3; TRBD2 aligns across 13 bases. The CDR3 runs 19 residues. V trimming: 2 bases; J trimming: 1 base; junction bases outside the gene matches: 9. Germline values: CDR1 LNHNV, CDR2 YYDKDF (reference sequence). The CDR3 loop reads CATSRSGLAGRVGTDTQYF. In DNA, the CDR3 is TGTGCCACCAGCAGATCGGGACTAGCGGGGAGGGTCGGCACAGATACGCAGTATTTT.

This chain links TRBV6-5 with TRBJ1-5; possibly TRBD1 for D (5 bases). Germline assignment: CDR1 MNHEY and CDR2 SVGAGI. CDR3 length: 15 amino acids. The ends were cut back, 2 bases at V and 2 bases at J, with 10 bases in the middle. CDR3: CASSYGQGGNQPQHF. The DNA of the CDR3 is TGTGCCAGCAGTTACGGCCAGGGAGGCAATCAGCCCCAGCATTTT.